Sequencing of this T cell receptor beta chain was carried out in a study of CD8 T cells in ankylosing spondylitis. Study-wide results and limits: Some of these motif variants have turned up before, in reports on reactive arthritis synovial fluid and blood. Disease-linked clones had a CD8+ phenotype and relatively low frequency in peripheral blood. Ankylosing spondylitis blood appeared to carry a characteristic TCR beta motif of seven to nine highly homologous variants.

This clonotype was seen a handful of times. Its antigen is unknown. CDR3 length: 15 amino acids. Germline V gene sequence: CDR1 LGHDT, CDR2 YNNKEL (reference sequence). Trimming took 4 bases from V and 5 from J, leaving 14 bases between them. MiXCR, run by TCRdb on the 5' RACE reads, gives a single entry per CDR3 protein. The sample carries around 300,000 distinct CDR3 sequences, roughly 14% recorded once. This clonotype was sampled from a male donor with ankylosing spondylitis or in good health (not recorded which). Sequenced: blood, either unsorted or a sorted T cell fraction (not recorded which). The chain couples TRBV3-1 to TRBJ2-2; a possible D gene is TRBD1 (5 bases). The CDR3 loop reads CASSLRDRQTGELFF. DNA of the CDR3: TGTGCCAGCAGCCTACGAGACAGACAAACCGGGGAGCTGTTTTTT.